These 20 T cell receptor beta chains were all obtained from the same sample, sequenced in a study of cytomegalovirus exposure and HLA in healthy donors. A multiplex PCR was run with 60 Vbeta primers and 13 Jbeta primers. Only in-frame clones appear in the TCRdb table, and some are missing; sequencing was by immunoSEQ multiplex PCR. The sample contains fewer than 200,000 clones, less than 90% of which appear only once. Material for sequencing was PBMCs. Source of these receptors: a woman aged 45-59 years in good health and CMV-seropositive.

Details on this clone: Germline and junction disagree at one end, which may indicate a read error. The rearrangement joins TRBV7-9 to TRBJ2-3, with 7 bases lining up with TRBD2. The length of the CDR3 is 16 residues. The V gene's germline CDR1 is SEHNR and CDR2 FQNEAQ (reference sequence). Here the CDR3 reads CSSSGEGGSSTDTQYF. In nucleotides, the CDR3 is TGTTCCAGCAGCGGGGAGGGCGGGAGTAGTACAGATACGCAGTATTTT.

This clone was recorded once. The chain joins TRBV6-1 to TRBJ1-3; 9 nucleotides agree with TRBD1. The trim removed 5 bases at V and 0 bases at J, leaving 2 bases unmatched. Germline values: CDR1 MNHNS, CDR2 SASEGT. The CDR3 sequence is 15 residues long. The CDR3 here is CASSLDRGSGNTIYF. The CDR3 DNA sequence: TGTGCCAGCAGTCTGGACAGGGGCTCTGGAAACACCATATATTTT.

The chain links TRBV18 to TRBJ2-5; the D gene is possibly TRBD1 (6 bases). CDR1 KGHSH and CDR2 LQKENI come from the germline V gene. The V and J ends lost 4 bases and 11 bases respectively, with 26 bases between them. This CDR3 region has 16 residues. CDR3 bases: TGTGCCAGCTCACAGTCCCAGGGGCTAGTCGATTCTTTGCAGTACTTC. This codes for CASSQSQGLVDSLQYF.

This rearrangement joins TRBV7-9 to TRBJ2-1; TRBD2 is a possible D gene (6 bases). The CDR3 sequence is 12 residues long. Germline V gene data show CDR1 as SEHNR and CDR2 as FQNEAQ (reference sequence). The CDR3 spells CARLDGDNEQFF. The DNA of the CDR3 is TGTGCGCGACTAGACGGGGACAATGAGCAGTTCTTC.

The chain links TRBV4-1 to TRBJ2-3, with 11 bases identical to TRBD1. Unmatched junction bases numbered 6, after V lost 2 bases and J lost 5 bases. Germline V CDR1 and CDR2: MGHRA, YSYEKL. CDR3 size: 16 residues. CDR3 sequence reads: CASSQIGQGAGDTQYF. CDR3 coding DNA: TGCGCCAGCAGCCAAATTGGACAGGGGGCGGGAGATACGCAGTATTTT.

This clone was seen a few times. Written as DNA, the CDR3 is TGTGCCAGCAGCTTAGTAGCGGGAGGTTCCGATTCCTACAATGAGCAGTTCTTC. This gives the protein CASSLVAGGSDSYNEQFF. V gene TRBV7-6 combines with J gene TRBJ2-1, with TRBD2 matching 10 bases. The V segment lost 1 base and the J segment 1 base; nucleotides outside the gene matches: 7. Germline CDR1 is SGHVS and CDR2 is FNYEAQ. The CDR3 contains 18 residues.

V gene TRBV5-4 combines with J gene TRBJ1-2; TRBD1 is a possible D gene (5 bases). This CDR3 comprises 15 residues. Germline CDR1 is SGHNT and CDR2 is YYREEE (reference sequence). Trimming pared 4 bases from V and 3 bases from J, leaving 16 bases between. CDR3 loop: CASSIKGNRDYGYTF. CDR3 DNA: TGTGCCAGCAGCATAAAGGGGAATCGGGACTATGGCTACACCTTC.

The chain joins TRBV9 to TRBJ1-1, with TRBD1 as a possible D gene (5 bases). In germline, CDR1 is SGDLS, CDR2 YYNGEE. The CDR3 spans 17 residues. Trimming pared 0 bases from V and 2 bases from J, leaving 17 bases between. As DNA, the CDR3 is TGTGCCAGCAGCGTAGACCCTTTGGGCGGGACCAACACTGAAGCTTTCTTT. Its protein is CASSVDPLGGTNTEAFF.

CDR3 DNA sequence: TGTGCCAGCCGGACAGGGGCCTACGAGCAGTACTTC. Translated: CASRTGAYEQYF. The rearrangement links TRBV11-2 to TRBJ2-7, with 9 bases fitting TRBD1. The CDR3 extends over 12 amino acids. The V gene's germline CDR1 is SGHAT and CDR2 FQNNGV. Unmatched junction bases numbered 1, after V lost 8 bases and J lost 2 bases.

The V gene is TRBV15, the J gene TRBJ2-7, with 7 bases fitting TRBD2. V gave up 3 bases and J gave up 6 bases; unmatched junction bases: 5. The CDR3 sequence is 13 residues long. Germline CDR1 is LNHNV and CDR2 is YYDKDF (reference sequence). CDR3 amino acids: CATSSMGEGEQYF. CDR3 in DNA: TGTGCCACCAGCAGTATGGGGGAGGGCGAGCAGTACTTC.

The chain uses TRBV5-1 and TRBJ2-3; tentatively, D is TRBD2 (7 bases). CDR1 and CDR2 (germline): SGHRS, YFSETQ. The CDR3 loop spans 16 amino acids. V was cut by 0 bases and J by 3 bases, with 14 bases left in between. The CDR3 nucleotides are TGCGCCAGCAGCTTGGGTGGGGGGGCCGGGACAGATACGCAGTATTTT. Translating it yields CASSLGGGAGTDTQYF.

This clone was detected once. The chain couples TRBV6-5 to TRBJ1-1; no definite D call. CDR1 is MNHEY, CDR2 SVGAGI, per germline. The V and J ends lost 5 bases and 5 bases respectively, with 15 bases between them. CDR3 length: 14 residues. The CDR3 loop is CASSLFTRDTEAFF. The CDR3, as DNA: TGTGCCAGCAGTCTCTTTACGCGGGATACTGAAGCTTTCTTT.

J is TRBJ1-5 and V is TRBV19, with D perhaps matching TRBD1 (5 bases). V was clipped by 5 bases and J by 2 bases, with 7 bases between them. The CDR3 is 13 residues long. The V gene's germline CDR1 is LNHDA and CDR2 SQIVND (reference sequence). CDR3 nucleotides: TGTGCCAGTAGTGCGGGGGGCAATCAGCCCCAGCATTTT. It codes for CASSAGGNQPQHF.

V usage is TRBV29-1 and J usage is TRBJ2-1; the D is unclear. This CDR3 comprises 11 residues. The germline V gene encodes CDR1 SQVTM and CDR2 ANQGSEA. CDR3 coding DNA: TGCAGTCTCCGCCGAGGCAATGAGCAGTTCTTC. Protein: CSLRRGNEQFF.

This clone was counted a single time. The rearrangement links TRBV7-6 to TRBJ1-1; D ambiguous. The V end was cut by 5 bases, the J end by 1 base, with 14 bases between. Germline lookup yields CDR1 SGHVS and CDR2 FNYEAQ. The CDR3 consists of 15 residues. The CDR3 here is CASSPPGSRNTEAFF. The CDR3 DNA sequence: TGTGCCAGCAGCCCCCCCGGGTCCCGGAACACTGAAGCTTTCTTT.

The rearrangement links TRBV9 to TRBJ2-1, with no clear D. The germline V gene has CDR1 SGDLS and CDR2 YYNGEE. The CDR3 is 15 residues long. V was trimmed by 2 bases and J by 10 bases, leaving 19 bases between them. CDR3 protein: CASSVSVDEVREQFF. CDR3 coding DNA: TGTGCCAGCAGCGTTTCCGTAGATGAAGTACGAGAGCAGTTCTTC.

This sequence joins TRBV4-1 and TRBJ1-2, with a tentative D call TRBD1 (6 bases). Germline CDR1 reads MGHRA; CDR2 reads YSYEKL. The CDR3 is made up of 14 amino acids. Trimming left V 2 bases short and J 3 bases short, with 10 bases between. CDR3 residues: CASSQTNRDYGYTF. The CDR3 DNA is TGCGCCAGCAGCCAAACAAACAGGGACTATGGCTACACCTTC.

The rearrangement uses TRBV28 and TRBJ1-2; D call uncertain. CDR3 length: 12 residues. With 7 bases removed from V and 8 bases from J, the gap between germline ends came to 14 bases. Germline assignment: CDR1 MDHEN and CDR2 SYDVKM. The CDR3 bases are TGTGCCAGCACCTCCATCGATCGGGGCTACACCTTC. This encodes CASTSIDRGYTF.

This clone was recorded once. DNA of the CDR3: TGTGCCATCAGGGGACAGGGAAACGCAATAACTGAAGCTTTCTTT. This translates into CAIRGQGNAITEAFF. The chain employs TRBV10-3 and TRBJ1-1; 9 bases align to TRBD1. Per the germline V gene, CDR1 is ENHRY and CDR2 is SYGVKD. V lost 6 bases, J lost 5 bases, and 10 bases stayed unmatched. There are 15 residues in the CDR3.

CDR3 residues: CASSQGLGGSYEQYF. The CDR3 DNA sequence: TGCGCCAGCAGCCAAGGTTTGGGAGGGAGCTACGAGCAGTACTTC. The rearrangement links TRBV4-1 to TRBJ2-5, with TRBD2 matching over 7 bases. The J call may be mistaken, given a closer DNA end match to TRBJ2-7. CDR3 length: 15 residues. Germline V lookup: CDR1 MGHRA, CDR2 YSYEKL.